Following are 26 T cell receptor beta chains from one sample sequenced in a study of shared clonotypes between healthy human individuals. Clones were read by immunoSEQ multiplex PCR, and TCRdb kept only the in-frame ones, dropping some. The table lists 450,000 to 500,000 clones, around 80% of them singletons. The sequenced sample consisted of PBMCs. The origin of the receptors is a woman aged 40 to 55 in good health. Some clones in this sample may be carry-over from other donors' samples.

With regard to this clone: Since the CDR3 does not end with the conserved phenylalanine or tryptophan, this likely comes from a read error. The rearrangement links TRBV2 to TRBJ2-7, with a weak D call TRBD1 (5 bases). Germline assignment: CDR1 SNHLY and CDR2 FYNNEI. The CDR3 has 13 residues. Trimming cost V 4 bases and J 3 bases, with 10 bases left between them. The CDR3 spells CASSGQGFYEQYL. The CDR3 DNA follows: TGTGCCAGCAGTGGCCAGGGATTCTACGAGCAGTACCTC.

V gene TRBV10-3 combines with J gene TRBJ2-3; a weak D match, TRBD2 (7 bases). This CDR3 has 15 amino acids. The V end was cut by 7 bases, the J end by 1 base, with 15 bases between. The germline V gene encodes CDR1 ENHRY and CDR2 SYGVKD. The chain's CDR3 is CAITQGGAGTDTQYF. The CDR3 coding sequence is TGTGCCATCACCCAAGGGGGGGCCGGCACAGATACGCAGTATTTT.

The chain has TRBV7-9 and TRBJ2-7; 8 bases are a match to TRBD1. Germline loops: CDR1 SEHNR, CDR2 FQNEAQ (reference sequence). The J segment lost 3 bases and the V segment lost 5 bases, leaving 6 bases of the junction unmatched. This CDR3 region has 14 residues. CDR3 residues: CASSPGQGIYEQYF. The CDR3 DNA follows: TGTGCCAGCAGCCCCGGACAGGGAATCTACGAGCAGTACTTC.

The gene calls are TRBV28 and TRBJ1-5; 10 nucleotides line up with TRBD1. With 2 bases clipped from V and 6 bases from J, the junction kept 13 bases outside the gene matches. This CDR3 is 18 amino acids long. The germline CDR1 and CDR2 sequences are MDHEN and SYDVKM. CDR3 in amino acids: CASSLGGLGQGRRQPQHF. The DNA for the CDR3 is TGTGCCAGCAGTTTAGGAGGCCTGGGACAGGGGCGTCGTCAGCCCCAGCATTTT.

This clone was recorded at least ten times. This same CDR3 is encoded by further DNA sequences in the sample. The CDR3 DNA follows: TGTGCCTGGAGCGTGGGGGGGACCACTAGCACAGATACGCAGTATTTT. Its protein product is CAWSVGGTTSTDTQYF. The rearrangement uses TRBV30 and TRBJ2-3, with TRBD2 matching 7 bases. The ends lost 3 bases at V and 0 bases at J; junction bases unmatched: 9. The CDR3 is 16 residues long. Germline CDR1 GTSNPN, CDR2 SVGIG (reference sequence).

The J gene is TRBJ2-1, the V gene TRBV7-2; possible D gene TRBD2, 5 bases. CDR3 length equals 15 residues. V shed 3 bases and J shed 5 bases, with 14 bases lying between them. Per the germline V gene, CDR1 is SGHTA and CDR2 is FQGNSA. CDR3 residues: CASSFSGETHNEQFF. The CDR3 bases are TGTGCCAGCAGCTTCTCTGGGGAGACCCACAATGAGCAGTTCTTC.

As DNA, the CDR3 is TGCGCCAGCAGCTTACCTAAGGGGGCAGGTTCCTACAATGAGCAGTTCTTC. Protein: CASSLPKGAGSYNEQFF. The gene calls are TRBV5-1 and TRBJ2-1; 7 bases fit TRBD1. Germline V CDR1 and CDR2: SGHRS, YFSETQ. Unmatched junction bases numbered 9, after V lost 2 bases and J lost 1 base. The CDR3 loop spans 17 amino acids. Filled out from reference TRBV5-1 and TRBJ2-1, the complete variable domain reads KAGVTQTPRYLIKTRGQQVTLSCSPISGHRSVSWYQQTPGQGLQFLFEYFSETQRNKGNFPGRFSGRQFSNSRSEMNVSTLELGDSALYLCASSLPKGAGSYNEQFFGPGTRLTVL.

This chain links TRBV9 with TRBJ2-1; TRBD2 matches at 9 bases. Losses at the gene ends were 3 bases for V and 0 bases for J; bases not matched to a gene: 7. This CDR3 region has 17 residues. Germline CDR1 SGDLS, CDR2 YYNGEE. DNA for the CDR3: TGTGCCAGCAGCGCTGGACTAGCGCAAACCTCCTACAATGAGCAGTTCTTC. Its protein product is CASSAGLAQTSYNEQFF. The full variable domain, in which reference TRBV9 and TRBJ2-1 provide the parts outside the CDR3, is DSGVTQTPKHLITATGQRVTLRCSPRSGDLSVYWYQQSLDQGLQFLIQYYNGEERAKGNILERFSAQQFPDLHSELNLSSLELGDSALYFCASSAGLAQTSYNEQFFGPGTRLTVL.

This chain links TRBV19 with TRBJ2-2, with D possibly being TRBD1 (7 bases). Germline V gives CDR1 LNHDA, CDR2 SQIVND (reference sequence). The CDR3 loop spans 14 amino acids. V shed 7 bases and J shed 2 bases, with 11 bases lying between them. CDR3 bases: TGTGCCAGTAAGCAGGGGGGTAACACCGGGGAGCTGTTTTTT. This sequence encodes CASKQGGNTGELFF.

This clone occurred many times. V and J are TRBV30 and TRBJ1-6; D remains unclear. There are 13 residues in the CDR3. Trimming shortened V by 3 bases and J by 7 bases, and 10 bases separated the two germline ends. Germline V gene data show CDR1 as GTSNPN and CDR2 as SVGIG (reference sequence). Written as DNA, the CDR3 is TGTGCCTGGAGGAGAAGAGGGAATTCACCCCTCCACTTT. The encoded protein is CAWRRRGNSPLHF.

CDR3: CASSLGGLEAFF. The CDR3 DNA sequence: TGTGCCAGCAGCTTAGGGGGACTTGAAGCTTTCTTT. The rearrangement uses TRBV7-9 and TRBJ1-1; a possible D gene is TRBD1 (5 bases). The germline V gene has CDR1 SEHNR and CDR2 FQNEAQ (reference sequence). Between the trimmed V and J ends, which lost 1 base and 7 bases, there was a span of 7 bases. This CDR3 has 12 amino acids.

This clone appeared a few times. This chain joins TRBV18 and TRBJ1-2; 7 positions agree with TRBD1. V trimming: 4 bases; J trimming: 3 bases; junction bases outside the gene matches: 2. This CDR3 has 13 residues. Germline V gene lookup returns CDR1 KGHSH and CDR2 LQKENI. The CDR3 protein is CASSHGQDYGYTF. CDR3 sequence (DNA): TGTGCCAGCTCACATGGACAGGACTATGGCTACACCTTC.

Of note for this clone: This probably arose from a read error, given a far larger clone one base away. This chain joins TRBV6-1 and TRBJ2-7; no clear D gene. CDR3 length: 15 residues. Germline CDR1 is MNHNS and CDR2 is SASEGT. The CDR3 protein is CASSERATSSNEQYF. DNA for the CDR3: TGTGCCAGCAGTGAAAGAGCGACAAGCTCCAACGAGCAGTACTTC.

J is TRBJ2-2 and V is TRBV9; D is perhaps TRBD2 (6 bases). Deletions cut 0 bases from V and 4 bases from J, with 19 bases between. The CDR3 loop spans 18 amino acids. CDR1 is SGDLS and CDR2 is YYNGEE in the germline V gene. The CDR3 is CASSVAGGTGEPTGELFF. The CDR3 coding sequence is TGTGCCAGCAGCGTAGCCGGAGGAACGGGAGAACCCACCGGGGAGCTGTTTTTT.

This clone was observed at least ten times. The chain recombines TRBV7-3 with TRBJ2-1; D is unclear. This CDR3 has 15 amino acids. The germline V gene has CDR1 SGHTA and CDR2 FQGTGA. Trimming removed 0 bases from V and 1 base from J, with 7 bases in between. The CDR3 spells CASSLTHRSYNEQFF. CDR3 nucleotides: TGTGCCAGCAGCTTAACCCACCGGTCCTACAATGAGCAGTTCTTC.

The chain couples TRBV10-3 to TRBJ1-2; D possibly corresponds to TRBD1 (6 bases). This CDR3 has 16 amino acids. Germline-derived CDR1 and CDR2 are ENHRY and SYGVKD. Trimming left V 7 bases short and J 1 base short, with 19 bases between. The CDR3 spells CAITGQPELYNYGYTF. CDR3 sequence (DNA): TGTGCCATCACCGGACAGCCAGAACTTTATAACTATGGCTACACCTTC.

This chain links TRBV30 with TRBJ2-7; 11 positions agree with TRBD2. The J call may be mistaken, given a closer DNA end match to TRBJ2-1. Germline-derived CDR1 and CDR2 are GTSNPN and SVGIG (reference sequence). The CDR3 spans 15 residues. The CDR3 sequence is CAWSGGLAAYNEQFF. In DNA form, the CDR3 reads TGTGCCTGGAGTGGGGGACTAGCGGCCTACAATGAGCAGTTCTTC.

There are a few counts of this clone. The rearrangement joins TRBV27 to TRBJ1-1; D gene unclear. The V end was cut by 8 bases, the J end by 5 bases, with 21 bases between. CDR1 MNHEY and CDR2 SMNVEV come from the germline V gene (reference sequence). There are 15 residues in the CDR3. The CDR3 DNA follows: TGTGCCAGCCGGATGTACTATACAACGGTTACTGAAGCTTTCTTT. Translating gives CASRMYYTTVTEAFF.

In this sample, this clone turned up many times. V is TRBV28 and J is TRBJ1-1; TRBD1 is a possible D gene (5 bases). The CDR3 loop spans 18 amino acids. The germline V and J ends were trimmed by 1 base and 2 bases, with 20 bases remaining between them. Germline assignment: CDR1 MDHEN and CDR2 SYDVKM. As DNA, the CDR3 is TGTGCCAGCAGTTTATTCTTGGTGTGGGGCAGGCCAAACACTGAAGCTTTCTTT. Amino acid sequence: CASSLFLVWGRPNTEAFF.

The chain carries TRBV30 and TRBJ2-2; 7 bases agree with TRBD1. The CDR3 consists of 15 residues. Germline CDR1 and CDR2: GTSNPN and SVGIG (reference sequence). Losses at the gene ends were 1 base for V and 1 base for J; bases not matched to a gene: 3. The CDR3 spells CAWSARTGNTGELFF. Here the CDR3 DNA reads TGTGCCTGGAGTGCCCGGACAGGGAACACCGGGGAGCTGTTTTTT.

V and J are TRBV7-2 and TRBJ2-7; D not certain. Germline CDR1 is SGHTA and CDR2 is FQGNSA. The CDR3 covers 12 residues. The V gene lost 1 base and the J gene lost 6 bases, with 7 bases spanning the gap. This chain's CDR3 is CASSLGNLEQYF. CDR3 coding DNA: TGTGCCAGCAGCTTAGGCAATCTCGAGCAGTACTTC.

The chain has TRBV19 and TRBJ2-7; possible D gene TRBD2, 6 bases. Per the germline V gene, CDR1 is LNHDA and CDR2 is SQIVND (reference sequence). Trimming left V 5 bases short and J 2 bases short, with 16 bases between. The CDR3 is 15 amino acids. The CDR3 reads CASSSTAGLTYEQYF. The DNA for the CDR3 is TGTGCCAGTAGTTCCACGGCGGGGCTCACCTACGAGCAGTACTTC.

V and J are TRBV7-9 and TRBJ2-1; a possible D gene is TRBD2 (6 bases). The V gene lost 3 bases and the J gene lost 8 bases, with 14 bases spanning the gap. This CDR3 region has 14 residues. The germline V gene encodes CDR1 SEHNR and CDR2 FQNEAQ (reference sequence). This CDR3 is CASSFPGRPDEQFF. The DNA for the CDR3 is TGTGCCAGCAGCTTCCCCGGGAGACCCGATGAGCAGTTCTTC.

For the CDR3, the DNA is TGTGCCAGTAGTCCTAACGGGGACAGAACATCAAACTATGGCTACACCTTC. Translation gives CASSPNGDRTSNYGYTF. The chain employs TRBV19 and TRBJ1-2; 7 bases match TRBD1. V dropped 5 bases and J dropped 2; count of bases not matched to a gene: 14. Germline CDR1 reads LNHDA; CDR2 reads SQIVND (reference sequence). CDR3 size: 17 residues.

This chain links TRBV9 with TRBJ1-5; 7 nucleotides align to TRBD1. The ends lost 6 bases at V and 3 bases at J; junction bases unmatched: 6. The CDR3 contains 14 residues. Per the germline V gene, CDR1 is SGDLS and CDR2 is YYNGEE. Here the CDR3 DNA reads TGTGCCAGCAACAAGGGACAGCTCAATCAGCCCCAGCATTTT. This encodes CASNKGQLNQPQHF. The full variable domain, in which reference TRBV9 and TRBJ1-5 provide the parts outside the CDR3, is DSGVTQTPKHLITATGQRVTLRCSPRSGDLSVYWYQQSLDQGLQFLIQYYNGEERAKGNILERFSAQQFPDLHSELNLSSLELGDSALYFCASNKGQLNQPQHFGDGTRLSIL.

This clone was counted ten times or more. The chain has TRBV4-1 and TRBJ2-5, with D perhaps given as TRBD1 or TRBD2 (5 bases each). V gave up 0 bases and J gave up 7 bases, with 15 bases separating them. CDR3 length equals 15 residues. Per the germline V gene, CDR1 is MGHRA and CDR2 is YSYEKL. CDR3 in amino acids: CASSQDPGARGTQYF. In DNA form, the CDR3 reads TGCGCCAGCAGCCAAGACCCTGGGGCCCGGGGGACCCAGTACTTC.